A selection of T cell receptor beta chains follows, all from one sample in a study of blood T cell repertoires in COVID-19. The assay was immunoSEQ multiplex PCR, and TCRdb's table has in-frame clones only and misses some. Found here are 250,000 to 300,000 clones, over 75% of them singletons; the top ten hold more than 0.95%. Sample: PBMCs or T cells enriched from blood (not recorded which). The receptors originated from a woman in her 30s who had recovered from COVID-19. Each CDR3 is given with its conserved first and last residue. D genes are given only for firm matches. Not every row has a clone size; where given, it reads once, few, many or a size class.

NA | few | TRBJ2-7 | TRBV5-5 | CASSLVGQSSYEQYF | TGTGCCAGCAGCTTGGTTGGACAGAGCTCCTACGAGCAGTACTTC
TRBD1 | NA | TRBJ1-5 | TRBV28 | CASSLPPGQGYFSNQPQHF | TGTGCCAGCAGTTTACCCCCGGGACAGGGTTATTTTAGCAATCAGCCCCAGCATTTT
TRBD2 | NA | TRBJ2-7 | TRBV6-5 | CASSYSTSGSYEQYF | TGTGCCAGCAGTTACTCGACTAGCGGGAGTTACGAGCAGTACTTC
NA | NA | TRBJ1-2 | TRBV30 | CAWRRQRSNYGYTF | TGTGCCTGGAGAAGACAGCGTTCTAACTATGGCTACACCTTC
NA | NA | TRBJ2-1 | TRBV7-2 | CASSLQMYEQFF | TGTGCCAGCAGCTTACAAATGTATGAGCAGTTCTTC
TRBD1 | NA | TRBJ1-1 | TRBV13 | CASSQKGQLNTEAFF | TGTGCCAGCAGCCAAAAGGGACAGTTGAACACTGAAGCTTTCTTT
NA | NA | TRBJ2-2 | TRBV28 | CASSLEFQTGELFF | TGTGCCAGCAGTTTAGAGTTCCAAACCGGGGAGCTGTTTTTT
TRBD1 | NA | TRBJ1-1 | TRBV5-5 | CASSYGQGIPEAFF | TGTGCCAGCAGCTACGGACAGGGGATCCCTGAAGCTTTCTTT
TRBD2 | NA | TRBJ2-5 | TRBV5-5 | CASSLGRLAGGETQYF | TGTGCCAGCAGCTTGGGGCGGTTAGCGGGAGGCGAGACCCAGTACTTC
TRBD1 | NA | TRBJ2-1 | TRBV7-3 | CASSTDRGPYNEQFF | TGTGCCAGCAGCACAGACAGGGGGCCCTACAATGAGCAGTTCTTC
TRBD1 | NA | TRBJ2-7 | TRBV28 | CASTPDRAFYEQYF | TGTGCCAGCACCCCGGACAGGGCTTTTTACGAGCAGTACTTC
NA | NA | TRBJ1-5 | TRBV19 | CASRHVNQPQHF | TGTGCCAGTAGACACGTCAATCAGCCCCAGCATTTT
NA | NA | TRBJ2-1 | TRBV6-5 | CASSYRGSDGVQFF | TGTGCCAGCAGTTACAGGGGCTCGGATGGGGTGCAGTTCTTC
TRBD1 | NA | TRBJ2-1 | TRBV24-1 | CATSTKGQGYYNEQFF | TGTGCCACTTCTACTAAGGGACAGGGATACTACAATGAGCAGTTCTTC
TRBD1 | NA | TRBJ2-7 | TRBV30 | CAWRLQGDSYEQYF | TGTGCCTGGAGACTACAGGGGGACTCCTACGAGCAGTACTTC
NA | NA | TRBJ1-5 | TRBV19 | CASSIVDSTYQPQHF | TGTGCCAGTAGTATCGTGGACAGCACTTATCAGCCCCAGCATTTT
TRBD2 | NA | TRBJ2-7 | TRBV18 | CASSRGLAEGYEQYF | TGTGCCAGCTCAAGGGGACTAGCCGAAGGGTACGAGCAGTACTTC
NA | once | TRBJ1-1 | TRBV10-1 | CASRAPIQGINPEAFF | TGCGCCAGCAGAGCTCCCATACAGGGAATTAACCCTGAAGCTTTCTTT
TRBD1 | once | TRBJ2-5 | TRBV19 | CASRDRGGGTQYF | TGTGCCAGTAGGGACAGGGGTGGTGGGACCCAGTACTTC
TRBD1 | NA | TRBJ1-2 | TRBV7-2 | CASSYGQGVGYGYTF | TGTGCCAGCAGCTACGGACAGGGGGTTGGCTATGGCTACACCTTC
TRBD2 | NA | TRBJ2-7 | TRBV9 | CASSVAHSGRMGEQYF | TGTGCCAGCAGCGTAGCTCATAGCGGGAGGATGGGTGAGCAGTACTTC
NA | NA | TRBJ2-7 | TRBV21-1 | CASSKDGGARVSYEQYF | TGTGCCAGCAGCAAAGACGGTGGGGCCCGTGTCTCCTACGAGCAGTACTTC
TRBD1 | NA | TRBJ1-1 | TRBV27 | CASRDRETEAFF | TGTGCCAGCAGGGACAGGGAGACTGAAGCTTTCTTT
NA | NA | TRBJ2-1 | TRBV21-1 | CASSKVGGEGSYNEQFF | TGTGCCAGCAGCAAAGTAGGAGGAGAGGGCTCCTACAATGAGCAGTTCTTC
TRBD2 | NA | TRBJ2-1 | TRBV6-2/TRBV6-3 | CASSYTSGRGSNEQFF | TGTGCCAGCAGTTACACCAGCGGGAGAGGCAGTAATGAGCAGTTCTTC
NA | NA | TRBJ1-1 | TRBV30 | CAWSRNLFGAFF | TGTGCCTGGAGTCGCAACCTATTTGGAGCTTTCTTT
NA | NA | TRBJ1-3 | TRBV19 | CASTNTGSSGNTIYF | TGTGCCAGTACCAACACAGGGAGCTCTGGAAACACCATATATTTT
TRBD1 | NA | TRBJ1-4 | TRBV15 | CATSRDPGGINEKLFF | TGTGCCACCAGCAGGGACCCAGGGGGCATTAATGAAAAACTGTTTTTT
TRBD2 | NA | TRBJ2-7 | TRBV5-1 | CASSLTSGSNEQYF | TGCGCCAGCAGCTTGACTAGCGGGAGCAACGAGCAGTACTTC
NA | NA | TRBJ1-2 | TRBV15 | CATSGDRQAGGYTF | TGTGCCACCAGCGGTGATAGACAGGCGGGCGGCTACACCTTC
NA | NA | TRBJ2-1 | TRBV4-3 | CASSQRQGGPNEQFF | TGCGCCAGCAGCCAACGGCAGGGTGGCCCCAATGAGCAGTTCTTC
NA | NA | TRBJ1-6 | TRBV7-2 | CASSLGAGLASPLHF | TGTGCCAGCAGCTTAGGAGCAGGGTTGGCTTCACCCCTCCACTTT
TRBD1 | NA | TRBJ1-4 | TRBV29-1 | CSARTGGPEKLFF | TGCAGCGCTCGGACAGGGGGCCCTGAAAAACTGTTTTTT
TRBD2 | NA | TRBJ2-1 | TRBV28 | CASSLWTSGFYNEQFF | TGTGCCAGCAGTTTGTGGACTAGCGGGTTCTACAATGAGCAGTTCTTC
TRBD1 | NA | TRBJ2-7 | TRBV28 | CASSLAQGAYEQYF | TGTGCCAGCAGTTTGGCGCAGGGGGCCTACGAGCAGTACTTC
NA | NA | TRBJ2-5 | TRBV4-3 | CASSQEQGLQETQYF | TGCGCCAGCAGCCAAGAACAGGGCCTCCAAGAGACCCAGTACTTC
NA | NA | TRBJ1-1 | TRBV3-1/TRBV3-2 | CASSQDFWAGRTEAFF | TGTGCCAGCAGCCAAGATTTTTGGGCAGGGCGTACTGAAGCTTTCTTT
TRBD2 | NA | TRBJ2-3 | TRBV9 | CASSGTSGRWDTQYF | TGTGCCAGCAGTGGGACTAGCGGGAGGTGGGATACGCAGTATTTT
NA | NA | TRBJ2-1 | TRBV4-1 | CASSQDLSRDGYNEQFF | TGCGCCAGCAGCCAAGATTTATCGCGGGATGGATACAATGAGCAGTTCTTC
NA | NA | TRBJ1-1 | TRBV28 | CASIAPGFTEAFF | TGTGCCAGCATCGCCCCAGGGTTCACTGAAGCTTTCTTT
NA | NA | TRBJ1-2 | TRBV7-9 | CASSSGDNYGYTF | TGTGCCAGCAGCTCGGGTGATAACTATGGCTACACCTTC
TRBD2 | NA | TRBJ2-7 | TRBV6-1 | CASSETSGSYEQYF | TGTGCCAGCAGTGAGACTAGCGGGTCCTACGAGCAGTACTTC
TRBD2 | NA | TRBJ2-7 | TRBV28 | CASSLGLAGTGEQYF | TGTGCCAGCAGTTTAGGGCTAGCGGGAACAGGCGAGCAGTACTTC
TRBD2 | NA | TRBJ2-1 | TRBV3-1/TRBV3-2 | CASSQDVAGVSYNEQFF | TGTGCCAGCAGCCAAGACGTAGCGGGAGTTTCCTACAATGAGCAGTTCTTC
TRBD1 | NA | TRBJ2-5 | TRBV24-1 | CATSDAPGQGDQETQYF | TGTGCCACCAGTGATGCTCCGGGACAGGGGGACCAAGAGACCCAGTACTTC